This TCR beta chain was recorded in a study of blood T cells in healthy people across ages. This clonotype was picked up a small number of times. Its matching antigen is unknown. Per germline, CDR1 MNHEY and CDR2 SMNVEV (reference sequence). The length of the CDR3 is 14 residues. Individuals who donated were healthy Caucasians from Russia aged roughly 6 to 100. A second PCR of about 7 to 11 cycles used a sample-barcoded 5' primer and a J-beta primer mix. Tagging of each cDNA molecule was performed by a template-switch adaptor with 12 random nucleotides. In TCRdb, the 5' RACE reads were re-called with MiXCR into one record per CDR3 protein. In the table there are about 1 million distinct CDR3 sequences, 45% of which are singletons. Study outcomes and limitations: A roughly linear fall in TCR beta diversity per million T cells was seen with increasing age. In long-lived donors, naive CD4+ cell counts and diversity exceeded those of aged donors.

Sequenced: blood. V gene TRBV27 combines with J gene TRBJ2-5; 8 bases are a match to TRBD1. The J call could be wrong; TRBJ2-7 is a better fit for the DNA end. The sequence came from a woman aged 55-69 years in good health. The CDR3 DNA is TGTGCCAGCAGTGGCCGGACAGGGTTCTACGAGCAGTACTTC. Encoded protein: CASSGRTGFYEQYF.